This T cell receptor gamma chain was captured in a study of Vδ1+ human thymocytes. Study results and caveats: In the thymus, TRG and TRD repertoires looked highly polyclonal with Gaussian CDR3 lengths. The authors advised highly purified populations and single-cell validation. Despite high sort purity, about 20% of thymic T cell receptor delta sequences were Vdelta2.

Purity of the sorted Vdelta1+ thymocytes ranged from roughly 98% to 99.6%. RNA was extracted from the cells and then reverse transcribed. Pooled V-gene forward primers with one constant-region reverse primer generated the CDR3 amplicons by multiplex PCR. TCRdb re-called the multiplex PCR reads using CATT. Of 30,000 to 45,000 gamma-chain clones listed, 20% to 25% are singletons. This clone has just a few counts. Its cognate antigen is unknown. This same CDR3 is encoded by further DNA sequences in the sample. Germline values: CDR1 VENAVY, CDR2 YDSYNSRV. The CDR3 has 13 residues. V was clipped by 0 bases and J by 5 bases; unmatched bases: 4.

This TCR was recovered from a girl less than two years old who had congenital heart surgery. Sequences were obtained from Vdelta1+ gamma-delta thymocytes from the thymus. Noted subset: FACS-sorted CD3+ TCRalphabeta- TCRVdelta1+ TCRVdelta2- thymocytes. The J gene is TRGJ1 or TRGJ2, the V gene TRGV8. The CDR3 sequence is CATWDRPNYKKLF. CDR3 DNA sequence: TGTGCCACCTGGGATAGGCCCAATTATAAGAAACTCTTT.